This T cell receptor beta chain was sequenced during a study of T cell clones after liver transplantation. Study background: A pre-transplant mixed lymphocyte reaction with TCRbeta sequencing defined graft-donor-reactive clones followed in post-transplant blood.

Concerning this clone itself: The antigen remains unidentified. The same CDR3 arises from other DNA sequences in this sample as well.

Overall study findings and caveats: Post-transplant, graft-donor-reactive CD4 TCRbeta sequences in blood dropped significantly in 5 of 8 subjects.

Produced via immunoSEQ multiplex PCR; TCRdb's table is partial and in-frame only. The sample carries approximately 50,000 clones, over 55% recorded once. Germline V gene data show CDR1 as LNHDA and CDR2 as SQIVND (reference sequence). J gave up 6 bases and V 3 bases, and 3 bases lay outside the gene matches. This CDR3 region has 14 residues. The sequence came from a human patient who received a liver transplant. Some T cells may arise from the graft donor. Here the sequenced sample was CD4+ T cells from blood, taken about 56 months after liver transplant. This sequence joins TRBV19 and TRBJ2-3, with 10 bases that match TRBD1. Here the CDR3 DNA reads TGTGCCAGTAGTATCGGGACAGGGGACGATACGCAGTATTTT. Its protein is CASSIGTGDDTQYF.